The clone carrying this TCR beta chain was observed a single time. This entry comes from a study of cytomegalovirus exposure and HLA in healthy donors. Amplification used 60 Vbeta primers and 13 Jbeta primers. Produced via immunoSEQ multiplex PCR; TCRdb's table is partial and in-frame only. Of some 84,000 clones in the sample, less than 80% are singletons; the top ten hold roughly 15%. The length of the CDR3 is 14 residues. The V gene lost 2 bases and the J gene lost 4 bases, with 11 bases spanning the gap. The germline CDR1 and CDR2 sequences are MDHEN and SYDVKM. This chain links TRBV28 with TRBJ1-1, with D possibly being TRBD1 (5 bases). The clonotype was recovered from a woman aged 40 to 50 in good health and CMV-seropositive. Sequencing input: PBMCs. CDR3 in amino acids: CASSLVKGVTEAFF. The CDR3 DNA follows: TGTGCCAGCAGTTTAGTTAAAGGGGTCACTGAAGCTTTCTTT. The full variable domain, in which reference TRBV28 and TRBJ1-1 provide the parts outside the CDR3, is DVKVTQSSRYLVKRTGEKVFLECVQDMDHENMFWYRQDPGLGLRLIYFSYDVKMKEKGDIPEGYSVSREKKERFSLILESASTNQTSMYLCASSLVKGVTEAFFGQGTRLTVV.